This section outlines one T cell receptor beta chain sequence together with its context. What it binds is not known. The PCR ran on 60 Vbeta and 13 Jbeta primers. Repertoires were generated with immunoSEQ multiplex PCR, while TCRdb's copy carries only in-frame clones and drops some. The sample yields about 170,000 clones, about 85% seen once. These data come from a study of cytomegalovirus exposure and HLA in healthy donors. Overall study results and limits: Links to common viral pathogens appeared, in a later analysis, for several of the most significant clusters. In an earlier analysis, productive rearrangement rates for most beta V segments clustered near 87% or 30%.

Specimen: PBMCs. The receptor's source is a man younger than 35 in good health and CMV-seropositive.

In DNA, the CDR3 is TGTGCCAGCAGCGGGGGGGGCGAGAGCAATCAGCCCCAGCATTTT. Translating gives CASSGGGESNQPQHF. V usage is TRBV5-6 and J usage is TRBJ1-5; tentative D call: TRBD1 (6 bases). This CDR3 contains 15 residues. The V end lost 4 bases, the J end lost 1 base, and 12 bases lay between the germline ends. Looked up from germline, CDR1 is SGHDT and CDR2 is YYEEEE.